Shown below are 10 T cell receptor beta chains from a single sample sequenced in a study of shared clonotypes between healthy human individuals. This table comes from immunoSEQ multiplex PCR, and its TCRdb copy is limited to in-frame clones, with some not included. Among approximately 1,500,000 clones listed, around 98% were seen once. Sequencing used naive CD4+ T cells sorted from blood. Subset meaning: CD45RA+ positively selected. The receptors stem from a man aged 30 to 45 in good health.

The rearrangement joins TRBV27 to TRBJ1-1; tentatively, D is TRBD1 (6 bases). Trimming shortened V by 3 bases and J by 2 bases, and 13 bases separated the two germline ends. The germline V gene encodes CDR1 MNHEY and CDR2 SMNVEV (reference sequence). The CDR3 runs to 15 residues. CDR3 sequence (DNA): TGTGCCAGCAGTTTGTCACGGGGGCTAAACACTGAAGCTTTCTTT. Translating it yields CASSLSRGLNTEAFF.

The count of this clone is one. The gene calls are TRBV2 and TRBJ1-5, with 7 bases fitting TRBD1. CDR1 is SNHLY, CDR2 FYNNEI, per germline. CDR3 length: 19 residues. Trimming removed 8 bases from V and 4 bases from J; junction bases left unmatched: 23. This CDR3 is CASEPDWYENRGENQPQHF. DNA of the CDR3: TGTGCCAGCGAGCCGGATTGGTATGAGAACAGGGGAGAAAATCAGCCCCAGCATTTT. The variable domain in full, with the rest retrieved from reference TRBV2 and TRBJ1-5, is EPEVTQTPSHQVTQMGQEVILRCVPISNHLYFYWYRQILGQKVEFLVSFYNNEISEKSEIFDDQFSVERPDGSNFTLKIRSTKLEDSAMYFCASEPDWYENRGENQPQHFGDGTRLSIL.

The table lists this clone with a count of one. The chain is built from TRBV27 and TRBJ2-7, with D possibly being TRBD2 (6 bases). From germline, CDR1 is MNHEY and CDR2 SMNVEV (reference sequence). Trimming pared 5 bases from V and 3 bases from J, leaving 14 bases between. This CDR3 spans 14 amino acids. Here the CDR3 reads CASSRRENHYEQYF. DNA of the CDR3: TGTGCCAGCAGTAGGAGGGAAAATCACTACGAGCAGTACTTC.

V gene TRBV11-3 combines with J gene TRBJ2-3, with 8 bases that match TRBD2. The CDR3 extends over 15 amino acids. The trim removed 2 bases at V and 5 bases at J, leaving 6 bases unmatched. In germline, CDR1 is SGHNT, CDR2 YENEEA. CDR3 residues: CASSLPAGGGDTQYF. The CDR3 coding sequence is TGTGCCAGCAGCTTACCTGCGGGAGGTGGAGATACGCAGTATTTT.

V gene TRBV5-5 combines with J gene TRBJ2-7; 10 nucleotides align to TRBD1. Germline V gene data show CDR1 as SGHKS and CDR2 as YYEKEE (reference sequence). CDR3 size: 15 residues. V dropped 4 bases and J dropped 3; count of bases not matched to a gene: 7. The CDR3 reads CASSQGTGANYEQYF. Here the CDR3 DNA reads TGTGCCAGCAGCCAGGGGACAGGGGCCAACTACGAGCAGTACTTC.

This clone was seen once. DNA of the CDR3: TGTGCCAGCAGCGTAGGGACACAAGAAAAACTGTTTTTT. This gives the protein CASSVGTQEKLFF. The rearrangement uses TRBV9 and TRBJ1-4, with a tentative D call TRBD1 (5 bases). Deletions cut 0 bases from V and 8 bases from J, with 8 bases between. Germline V CDR1 and CDR2: SGDLS, YYNGEE. This CDR3 has 13 residues.

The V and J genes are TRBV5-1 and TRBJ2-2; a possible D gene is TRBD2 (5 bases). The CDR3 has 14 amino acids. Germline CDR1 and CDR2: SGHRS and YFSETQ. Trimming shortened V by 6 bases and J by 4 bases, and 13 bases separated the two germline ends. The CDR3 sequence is CASTGEGFTGELFF. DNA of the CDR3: TGCGCCAGCACCGGGGAAGGCTTCACCGGGGAGCTGTTTTTT.

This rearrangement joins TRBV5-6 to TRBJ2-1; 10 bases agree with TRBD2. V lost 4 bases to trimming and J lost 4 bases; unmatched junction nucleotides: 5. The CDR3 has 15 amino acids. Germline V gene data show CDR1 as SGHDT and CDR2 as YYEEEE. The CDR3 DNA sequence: TGTGCCAGCAGCCCAGGACTAGCGGAATACAATGAGCAGTTCTTC. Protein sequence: CASSPGLAEYNEQFF. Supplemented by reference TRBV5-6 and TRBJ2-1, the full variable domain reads DAGVTQSPTHLIKTRGQQVTLRCSPKSGHDTVSWYQQALGQGPQFIFQYYEEEERQRGNFPDRFSGHQFPNYSSELNVNALLLGDSALYLCASSPGLAEYNEQFFGPGTRLTVL.

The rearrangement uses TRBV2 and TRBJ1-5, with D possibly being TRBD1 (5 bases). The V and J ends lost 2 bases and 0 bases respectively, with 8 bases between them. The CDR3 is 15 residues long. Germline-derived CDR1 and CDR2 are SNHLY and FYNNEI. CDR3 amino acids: CASSEMGHSNQPQHF. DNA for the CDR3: TGTGCCAGCAGTGAAATGGGGCATAGCAATCAGCCCCAGCATTTT.

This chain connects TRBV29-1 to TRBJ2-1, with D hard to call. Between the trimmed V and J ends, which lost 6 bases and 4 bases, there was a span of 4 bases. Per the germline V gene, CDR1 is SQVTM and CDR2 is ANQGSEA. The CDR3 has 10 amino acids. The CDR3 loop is CSVRYNEQFF. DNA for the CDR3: TGCAGCGTCCGTTACAATGAGCAGTTCTTC.